A selection of T cell receptor beta chains follows, all from one sample in a study of blood T cell repertoires in COVID-19. Only in-frame clones appear in the TCRdb table, and some are missing; sequencing was by immunoSEQ multiplex PCR. Counted here are just under 70,000 clones, 86% occurring once; the ten biggest clones make up about 8.3%. Sequencing used peripheral blood. The receptors derive from a man aged 25 to 40 with acute or convalescent COVID-19. Both conserved end residues are part of each CDR3. Each record gives: J gene, D gene, clone size, V gene, CDR3 protein, CDR3 DNA. A D gene is named only where the DNA matches it firmly. Some rows have no size entry. The others give once, few or many, or a class for an expanded clone.

J: TRBJ1-5; D: TRBD1; size: NA; V: TRBV6-5; CDR3: CATEPGQPNQPQHF; DNA: TGTGCCACTGAGCCGGGACAGCCCAATCAGCCCCAGCATTTT
J: TRBJ2-7; D: TRBD2; size: NA; V: TRBV2; CDR3: CASTTISGRGPYEQYF; DNA: TGTGCCAGCACTACAATTAGCGGGAGGGGCCCCTACGAGCAGTACTTC
J: TRBJ1-4; D: TRBD1; size: NA; V: TRBV24-1; CDR3: CATSDWDSGKLFF; DNA: TGTGCCACCAGTGATTGGGACAGCGGAAAACTGTTTTTT
J: TRBJ2-7; D: TRBD2; size: NA; V: TRBV5-1; CDR3: CASSPGLRGVYEQYF; DNA: TGCGCCAGCAGCCCGGGACTAAGAGGGGTCTACGAGCAGTACTTC
J: TRBJ2-1; D: TRBD2; size: NA; V: TRBV27; CDR3: CASSPLGSGTLGNEQFF; DNA: TGTGCCAGCAGTCCGCTAGGTAGCGGGACTCTCGGCAATGAGCAGTTCTTC
J: TRBJ2-7; D: NA; size: few; V: TRBV5-1; CDR3: CASKSELSSSYEQYF; DNA: TGCGCCAGCAAGAGCGAGTTAAGCAGTTCTTACGAGCAGTACTTC
J: TRBJ1-3; D: NA; size: NA; V: TRBV11-2; CDR3: CASSLAGASGNTIYF; DNA: TGTGCCAGCAGCTTAGCTGGGGCCTCTGGAAACACCATATATTTT
J: TRBJ2-5; D: NA; size: NA; V: TRBV27; CDR3: CASSGRLKTQYF; DNA: TGTGCCAGCAGCGGCAGGCTGAAGACCCAGTACTTC
J: TRBJ2-7; D: NA; size: NA; V: TRBV7-8; CDR3: CASSLAGGGGNLASYEQYF; DNA: TGTGCCAGCAGCTTAGCAGGGGGGGGAGGTAACCTAGCTTCCTACGAGCAGTACTTC
J: TRBJ1-1; D: NA; size: NA; V: TRBV3-1/TRBV3-2; CDR3: CASSRRGSPEAFF; DNA: TGTGCCAGCAGCCGCAGGGGCTCTCCTGAAGCTTTCTTT
J: TRBJ1-3; D: NA; size: NA; V: TRBV7-8; CDR3: CASSLGLSGNTIYF; DNA: TGTGCCAGCAGCTTGGGGCTCTCTGGAAACACCATATATTTT
J: TRBJ2-6; D: NA; size: NA; V: TRBV27; CDR3: CASSLTGNIFSGANVLTF; DNA: TGTGCCAGCAGTTTGACCGGGAACATATTCTCTGGGGCCAACGTCCTGACTTTC
J: TRBJ1-6; D: TRBD1; size: few; V: TRBV9; CDR3: CASSVEGTENSPLHF; DNA: TGTGCCAGCAGCGTAGAAGGGACAGAAAATTCACCCCTCCACTTT
J: TRBJ2-2; D: NA; size: NA; V: TRBV11-2; CDR3: CASRPPGRRGGELFF; DNA: TGTGCCAGCAGACCCCCTGGGAGGCGTGGCGGGGAGCTGTTTTTT